One and the same sample provided the 17 T cell receptor beta chains below, sequenced in a study of blood T cell repertoires in COVID-19. Generated by immunoSEQ multiplex PCR, the TCRdb table keeps only in-frame clones and is missing some. Among about 170,000 clones listed, 88% were seen once. Sequenced input: peripheral blood. The receptors come from a man in his sixties with acute or convalescent COVID-19.

This chain uses TRBV4-1 with TRBJ2-1; 9 bases line up with TRBD2. The CDR3 consists of 17 residues. The V and J ends lost 0 bases and 1 base, in that order; junction bases with no gene match: 4. CDR1 MGHRA and CDR2 YSYEKL come from the germline V gene. The CDR3 loop reads CASSQEIAGVSYNEQFF. The CDR3 DNA reads TGCGCCAGCAGCCAAGAAATAGCGGGAGTATCCTACAATGAGCAGTTCTTC.

The chain couples TRBV29-1 to TRBJ2-5, with 8 positions matching TRBD1. Germline values: CDR1 SQVTM, CDR2 ANQGSEA. Germline trimming cut 5 bases from V and 4 bases from J; bases unmatched to any gene: 6. The CDR3 extends over 13 amino acids. CDR3 nucleotide sequence: TGCAGCGTTCCGGACAGGGTGGGAGAGACCCAGTACTTC. Translation gives CSVPDRVGETQYF.

The chain is built from TRBV4-1 and TRBJ1-1; the match to TRBD1 covers 9 bases. Trimming took 0 bases from V and 1 from J; bases not matched to a gene: 6. The germline V gene encodes CDR1 MGHRA and CDR2 YSYEKL. The CDR3 totals 17 residues. DNA for the CDR3: TGCGCCAGCAGCCAAGATATAAGACAGGGGGGGAACACTGAAGCTTTCTTT. Amino acids: CASSQDIRQGGNTEAFF.

In its sample, this clone was seen once. The J gene is TRBJ1-4, the V gene TRBV6-5; 9 bases align to TRBD1. Per the germline V gene, CDR1 is MNHEY and CDR2 is SVGAGI. The CDR3 runs to 14 residues. V dropped 5 bases and J dropped 8; count of bases not matched to a gene: 6. The CDR3 region is CASSPGTGYEKLFF. The DNA for the CDR3 is TGTGCCAGCAGTCCCGGGACAGGGTACGAAAAACTGTTTTTT.

This chain joins TRBV7-2 and TRBJ2-1; D unresolved. This CDR3 contains 15 residues. Germline lookup yields CDR1 SGHTA and CDR2 FQGNSA. Trimming pared 1 base from V and 0 bases from J, leaving 7 bases between. Here the CDR3 DNA reads TGTGCCAGCAGCTTAGACCGAGACTCCTACAATGAGCAGTTCTTC. Its translation is CASSLDRDSYNEQFF.

This clone appeared once. V usage is TRBV5-6 and J usage is TRBJ1-1; TRBD1 agrees at 8 bases. The length of the CDR3 is 12 residues. J lost 9 bases, V lost 2 bases, and 3 bases had no gene match. Per germline, CDR1 SGHDT and CDR2 YYEEEE. This chain's CDR3 is CASSFGQGKAFF. DNA of the CDR3: TGTGCCAGCAGCTTTGGACAGGGTAAAGCTTTCTTT.

This chain connects TRBV6-5 to TRBJ1-1; D is uncertain. The CDR3 has 14 amino acids. V was shortened by 7 bases and J by 5 bases, with 17 bases between the two germline ends. The germline V gene has CDR1 MNHEY and CDR2 SVGAGI. The CDR3 sequence is CASKADEAQTEAFF. CDR3 DNA sequence: TGTGCCAGCAAAGCAGATGAGGCCCAAACTGAAGCTTTCTTT.

This clone has a handful of counts. CDR3 nucleotides: TGTGCCAGCAGCCAGGGACTAGCGGTCGGGGAGCTGTTTTTT. Encoded protein: CASSQGLAVGELFF. The chain recombines TRBV2 with TRBJ2-2; 11 nucleotides agree with TRBD2. Germline V lookup: CDR1 SNHLY, CDR2 FYNNEI. The CDR3 is made up of 14 amino acids. Unmatched junction bases numbered 4, after V lost 6 bases and J lost 7 bases.

This chain uses TRBV27 with TRBJ1-5, with D tentatively TRBD1 (6 bases). This CDR3 contains 19 residues. The germline V gene encodes CDR1 MNHEY and CDR2 SMNVEV (reference sequence). With 1 base removed from V and 3 bases from J, the gap between germline ends came to 22 bases. The CDR3: CASSLFWDIGSVDNQPQHF. The DNA of the CDR3 is TGTGCCAGCAGTTTATTCTGGGACATAGGCTCAGTGGACAATCAGCCCCAGCATTTT.

V gene TRBV19 combines with J gene TRBJ1-1; 8 bases map to TRBD1. This CDR3 spans 13 amino acids. Germline CDR1 reads LNHDA; CDR2 reads SQIVND (reference sequence). V dropped 8 bases and J dropped 5; count of bases not matched to a gene: 7. The CDR3 protein is CASADRGETEAFF. DNA for the CDR3: TGTGCCAGTGCCGACAGGGGAGAGACTGAAGCTTTCTTT.

This chain connects TRBV4-1 to TRBJ1-3; unclear D gene. Germline CDR1 MGHRA, CDR2 YSYEKL. Deletions cut 0 bases from V and 1 base from J, with 7 bases between. CDR3 length: 15 residues. The CDR3 protein is CASSQDSGSGNTIYF. The CDR3 DNA is TGCGCCAGCAGCCAAGATTCGGGGTCTGGAAACACCATATATTTT.

The rearrangement uses TRBV9 and TRBJ2-2, with D tentatively TRBD1 (6 bases). Trimming stripped 4 bases from V and 1 base from J, with 14 bases between. Germline values: CDR1 SGDLS, CDR2 YYNGEE. There are 16 residues in the CDR3. The CDR3 here is CASSLTGTRNTGELFF. The CDR3 DNA follows: TGTGCCAGCAGCCTAACCGGGACACGGAACACCGGGGAGCTGTTTTTT.

The rearrangement uses TRBV4-3 and TRBJ2-7; 10 nucleotides align to TRBD2. Germline V gives CDR1 LGHNA, CDR2 YSLEER. V was pared by 0 bases and J by 3 bases, with 2 bases of the junction left unmatched. The CDR3 contains 15 residues. CDR3: CASSQDASGSYEQYF. The CDR3 DNA sequence: TGCGCCAGCAGCCAAGATGCTAGCGGGAGCTACGAGCAGTACTTC.

J is TRBJ2-6 and V is TRBV11-3; 9 bases map to TRBD1. Germline loops: CDR1 SGHNT, CDR2 YENEEA. The trim removed 5 bases at V and 6 bases at J, leaving 5 bases unmatched. This CDR3 contains 15 residues. The CDR3 DNA sequence: TGTGCCAGCAGCATTGGGACAGGGATGGCCAACGTCCTGACTTTC. Protein: CASSIGTGMANVLTF.

The chain has TRBV2 and TRBJ1-1; D uncertain. CDR3 length: 15 residues. V was pared by 4 bases and J by 2 bases, with 14 bases between. CDR1 is SNHLY and CDR2 is FYNNEI in the germline V gene. CDR3 loop: CASSVVEGKNTEAFF. In nucleotides, the CDR3 is TGTGCCAGCAGTGTGGTGGAGGGAAAAAACACTGAAGCTTTCTTT. Drawing the rest from reference TRBV2 and TRBJ1-1, the complete variable domain is EPEVTQTPSHQVTQMGQEVILRCVPISNHLYFYWYRQILGQKVEFLVSFYNNEISEKSEIFDDQFSVERPDGSNFTLKIRSTKLEDSAMYFCASSVVEGKNTEAFFGQGTRLTVV.

The chain joins TRBV5-1 to TRBJ2-5; no clear D. The CDR3 spans 14 residues. Germline CDR1 and CDR2: SGHRS and YFSETQ. Trimming took 0 bases from V and 4 from J, leaving 10 bases between them. The CDR3 sequence is CASSLVPGVETQYF. CDR3 DNA: TGCGCCAGCAGCTTGGTACCAGGCGTAGAGACCCAGTACTTC.

The chain employs TRBV30 and TRBJ2-3, with D perhaps matching TRBD1 (5 bases). This CDR3 region has 14 residues. V was cut by 0 bases and J by 5 bases, with 12 bases left in between. Germline CDR1 GTSNPN, CDR2 SVGIG (reference sequence). The chain's CDR3 is CAWSVGQGIDTQYF. Written as DNA, the CDR3 is TGTGCCTGGAGTGTCGGGCAGGGAATAGATACGCAGTATTTT.